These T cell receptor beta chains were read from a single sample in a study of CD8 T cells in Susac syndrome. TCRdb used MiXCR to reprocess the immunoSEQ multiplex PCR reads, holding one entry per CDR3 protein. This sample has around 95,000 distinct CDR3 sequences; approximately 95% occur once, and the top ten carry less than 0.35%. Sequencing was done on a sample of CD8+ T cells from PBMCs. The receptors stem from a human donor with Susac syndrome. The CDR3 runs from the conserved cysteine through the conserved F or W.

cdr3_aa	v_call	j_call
CSVGQGDQPQHF	TRBV29-1	TRBJ1-5
CSVEVNKRGEQFF	TRBV29-1	TRBJ2-1
CASSMVHSTKGETQYF	TRBV19	TRBJ2-5
CASSSGQRAVGQFF	TRBV5-1	TRBJ2-1
CSADRLAGVREQFF	TRBV20-1	TRBJ2-1
CASSRRDRAISGANVLTF	TRBV4-1	TRBJ2-6
CSVTLNNEQFF	TRBV29-1	TRBJ2-1
CASSLIAGGPLEQYF	TRBV12-3/TRBV12-4	TRBJ2-7
CSVEGWTGTGYNEQFF	TRBV29-1	TRBJ2-1
CASRLVGAGDENNEQFF	TRBV12-2	TRBJ2-1
CSVEGSAGELFF	TRBV29-1	TRBJ2-2
CASSSGGDNEQFF	TRBV14	TRBJ2-1
CSVPDLSYEQYF	TRBV20-1	TRBJ2-7
CASSERLPVYNEQFF	TRBV25-1	TRBJ2-1
CSAAERRNTGELFF	TRBV29-1	TRBJ2-2
CSVATGNPSEQFF	TRBV29-1	TRBJ2-1
CASSRQGASNEQYF	TRBV25-1	TRBJ2-7
CASSPRRDGGYTF	TRBV3-1	TRBJ1-2
CASRGQTGGKHNEQFF	TRBV27	TRBJ2-1
CSARDRGGYGYTF	TRBV20-1	TRBJ1-2
CSVDALAGYGTDTQYF	TRBV29-1	TRBJ2-3
CSVPEGTSGIYNEQFF	TRBV29-1	TRBJ2-1
CASSQDHRLAGVVGELFF	TRBV4-2	TRBJ2-2
CASSSPIQGEQYF	TRBV5-1	TRBJ2-7
CASSENSSGSLYEQYF	TRBV2	TRBJ2-7
CASTLGGASTDTQYF	TRBV12-3/TRBV12-4	TRBJ2-3
CASSDSTNTGELFF	TRBV6-4	TRBJ2-2
CASSVRLAGASSTDTQYF	TRBV9	TRBJ2-3
CASSMRGDSNQPQHF	TRBV19	TRBJ1-5
CSVWDRDNSYEQYF	TRBV29-1	TRBJ2-7
CASSEDGNYGYTF	TRBV7-9	TRBJ1-2
CASSEGTAGFYEQYF	TRBV9	TRBJ2-7
CASSVGAEYSYEQYF	TRBV11-2	TRBJ2-7
CASSLANGGDYGYTF	TRBV7-9	TRBJ1-2
CASSFRGHNQPQHF	TRBV12-3/TRBV12-4	TRBJ1-5
CSASGSSENTEAFF	TRBV20-1	TRBJ1-1
CSASEGGGGYTF	TRBV20-1	TRBJ1-2
CASSTTENEQYF	TRBV28	TRBJ2-7
CASGLVLMRGWETQYF	TRBV12-5	TRBJ2-5
CASSRASFDEQFF	TRBV2	TRBJ2-1
CASSDNPSGEQFF	TRBV13	TRBJ2-1